A selection of T cell receptor beta chains follows, all from one sample in a study of T cells in Graves' hyperthyroidism and ophthalmopathy. TCRdb passed the multiplex PCR reads through MiXCR, listing each CDR3 protein once. The sample lists more than 100,000 distinct CDR3 sequences, roughly 47% occurring once. Sequenced sample: blood. These receptors all come from a man aged 35 to 55 with Graves' hyperthyroidism. CDR3s include the opening cysteine and the closing phenylalanine or tryptophan. Each record gives: CDR3 protein, V gene, J gene.

CDR3: CASSPPGLVTEAFF
V: TRBV18
J: TRBJ1-1

CDR3: CATSFSERGIYEQYF
V: TRBV15
J: TRBJ2-7

CDR3: CSVAGVTSGSETQYF
V: TRBV29-1
J: TRBJ2-5

CDR3: CASTRQGASTYEQYF
V: TRBV6-6
J: TRBJ2-7

CDR3: CASSPTTGSKNYGYTF
V: TRBV5-4
J: TRBJ1-2

CDR3: CASSKSSGPYEQYF
V: TRBV7-6
J: TRBJ2-7

CDR3: CASSGSGQYF
V: TRBV6-5
J: TRBJ2-7

CDR3: CASSYVWGHNEQFF
V: TRBV5-1
J: TRBJ2-1

CDR3: CASRDRGDYGYTF
V: TRBV27
J: TRBJ1-2

CDR3: CAWVYGRSFEAFF
V: TRBV30
J: TRBJ1-1

CDR3: CASEGTGGFEQYF
V: TRBV2
J: TRBJ2-7

CDR3: CASSSQELRGGYTF
V: TRBV9
J: TRBJ1-2

CDR3: CASRYWAGHEQFF
V: TRBV7-2
J: TRBJ2-1

CDR3: CSAVLAGVSDTQYF
V: TRBV29-1
J: TRBJ2-3

CDR3: CASSGGGISETQYF
V: TRBV9
J: TRBJ2-5

CDR3: CASSVQEATEAFF
V: TRBV7-2
J: TRBJ1-1

CDR3: CASSPGQVAQPQHF
V: TRBV12-3/TRBV12-4
J: TRBJ1-5

CDR3: CASSQGQGTSPLHF
V: TRBV5-1
J: TRBJ1-6

CDR3: CASSQTVNTGELFF
V: TRBV3-1
J: TRBJ2-2

CDR3: CASARDSTDTQYF
V: TRBV2
J: TRBJ2-3

CDR3: CASSINGGGLPVSQHF
V: TRBV19
J: TRBJ1-5

CDR3: CASSPWDRGGSPLHF
V: TRBV7-2
J: TRBJ1-6

CDR3: CASSQGVEQYF
V: TRBV7-9
J: TRBJ2-7

CDR3: CASSLNRWNEQFF
V: TRBV12-3/TRBV12-4
J: TRBJ2-1

CDR3: CASSIGHRGWNTGELFF
V: TRBV19
J: TRBJ2-2

CDR3: CASSLSGQVHGYTF
V: TRBV27
J: TRBJ1-2

CDR3: CASTLGGGRQF
V: TRBV5-6
J: TRBJ1-6

CDR3: CASRFDRGRGETQYF
V: TRBV2
J: TRBJ2-5

CDR3: CASSQGTGEKLFF
V: TRBV16
J: TRBJ1-4

CDR3: CASSRPTSGSDEQFF
V: TRBV6-5
J: TRBJ2-1

CDR3: CAVLEVTPF
V: TRBV25-1
J: TRBJ2-7

CDR3: CASRRTEPEAFF
V: TRBV2
J: TRBJ1-1

CDR3: CATSRDGQGAVITDTQYF
V: TRBV15
J: TRBJ2-3

CDR3: CSSGQGGGYTF
V: TRBV29-1
J: TRBJ1-2

CDR3: CASSFAGVTFDERYF
V: TRBV5-1
J: TRBJ2-7

CDR3: CAWGGDGSPQETQYF
V: TRBV11-1
J: TRBJ2-5

CDR3: CSARVRVEAFF
V: TRBV20-1
J: TRBJ1-1

CDR3: CASSLQVGAFF
V: TRBV7-9
J: TRBJ1-1

CDR3: CASSSGGASTDTQYF
V: TRBV2
J: TRBJ2-3

CDR3: CASSQSGEGYTF
V: TRBV2
J: TRBJ1-2

CDR3: CASSERLAGQETQYF
V: TRBV2
J: TRBJ2-5

CDR3: CSANSGSGETQYF
V: TRBV20-1
J: TRBJ2-5